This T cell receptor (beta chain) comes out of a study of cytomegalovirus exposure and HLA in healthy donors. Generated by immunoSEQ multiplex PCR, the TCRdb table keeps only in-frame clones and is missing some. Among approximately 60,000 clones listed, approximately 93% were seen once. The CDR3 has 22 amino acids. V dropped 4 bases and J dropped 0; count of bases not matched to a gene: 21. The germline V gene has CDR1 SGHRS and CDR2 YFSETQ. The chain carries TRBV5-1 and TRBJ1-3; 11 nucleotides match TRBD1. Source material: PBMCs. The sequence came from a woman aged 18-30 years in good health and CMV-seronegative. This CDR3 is CASSPSGPRTGGSEYSGNTIYF. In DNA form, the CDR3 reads TGCGCCAGCAGCCCTTCGGGACCGAGGACAGGGGGCTCCGAGTACTCTGGAAACACCATATATTTT.